A selection of T cell receptor beta chains follows, all from one sample in a study of T cell responses to AZD1222 COVID-19 vaccine. TCRdb's copy holds only in-frame clones and misses some; the assay was immunoSEQ multiplex PCR. This table holds approximately 130,000 clones, approximately 90% found once. The sequences come from peripheral blood, collected on day 0 of AZD1222 vaccination. These receptors were collected from an adult in good health. CDR3s leave out the opening cysteine and the closing phenylalanine or tryptophan. D genes are given only for firm matches.

>TRBV20-1|-|TRBJ1-1
SASESNTEAF
>TRBV5-6|-|TRBJ2-7
ASSLGYLSSSYEQY
>TRBV7-9|TRBD2|TRBJ2-2
ASSPRGGNTGELF
>TRBV5-1|-|TRBJ2-5
ASSLEGGFQETQY
>TRBV6-1|-|TRBJ2-1
ASSERSSYNEQF
>TRBV7-2|-|TRBJ2-4
ASSLAVDKNIQY
>TRBV7-2|TRBD2|TRBJ2-7
ASSQRTSDLYEQY
>TRBV2|-|TRBJ1-1
ASSGQGNTEAF
>TRBV29-1|TRBD2|TRBJ2-1
SVGTSGSNEQF
>TRBV3-1/TRBV3-2|-|TRBJ2-7
ASSPQAGTVAYEQY
>TRBV14|TRBD2|TRBJ2-7
ASSHRAGGPYEQY
>TRBV5-8|-|TRBJ2-3
ASSPGRSGGLTDTQY
>TRBV30|-|TRBJ2-3
AWSGSKDTQY
>TRBV29-1|-|TRBJ2-1
SVKGGYNEQF
>TRBV14|TRBD2|TRBJ2-2
ASSQEAGGSYTGELF
>TRBV5-4|-|TRBJ2-4
ASSLAGSGVGNIQY
>TRBV27|-|TRBJ2-1
ASSFRNEQF
>TRBV11-2|-|TRBJ2-7
ASSLGRGASYEQY
>TRBV6-5|-|TRBJ1-5
ASATLGGQPQH
>TRBV29-1|-|TRBJ2-2
SVDTTNTGELF
>TRBV28|TRBD1|TRBJ1-5
ASSPTRTGGLHQPQH
>TRBV11-2|TRBD2|TRBJ2-2
ASSRPTSGIPGELF
>TRBV21-1|-|TRBJ2-1
ASSKVWTSGKAPYNEQF
>TRBV29-1|-|TRBJ2-1
SVGDASWEQF
>TRBV7-2|-|TRBJ2-7
ASSLEYRREQY
>TRBV6-5|-|TRBJ2-7
ASRGGHYEQY
>TRBV24-1|-|TRBJ2-1
ATSEDNYNEQF
>TRBV18|-|TRBJ2-7
ASSPPAGLSYEQY
>TRBV30|-|TRBJ2-7
AWSYSTVGRYEQY
>TRBV30|TRBD2|TRBJ2-3
AWSVTSGRSDTQY
>TRBV19|-|TRBJ1-2
ASRTGEGYGYT
>TRBV27|TRBD1|TRBJ1-2
ASRTGASYGYT
>TRBV2|-|TRBJ1-2
ASSEEGLPNGYT
>TRBV5-1|-|TRBJ2-2
ASSPLVNRGTGELF
>TRBV29-1|-|TRBJ2-1
SVEVVAGNEQF
>TRBV6-1|-|TRBJ2-1
ASSEDRWGRTYNEQF
>TRBV6-5|-|TRBJ1-1
ASSRTENTEAF
>TRBV5-6|-|TRBJ2-7
ASSSGNYEQY
>TRBV2|-|TRBJ2-3
ASNGQFTDTQY
>TRBV4-3|TRBD2|TRBJ2-7
ASSPSPSGNYEQY
>TRBV24-1|-|TRBJ2-2
ATSDSPGTGELF
>TRBV28|-|TRBJ2-6
ASSSGRRSGANVLT
>TRBV30|-|TRBJ1-6
AWSRVGSPLH
>TRBV30|TRBD2|TRBJ2-7
AWSGGGYEQY
>TRBV7-9|TRBD1|TRBJ1-4
ASSRQGDREKLF
>TRBV2|-|TRBJ1-4
ASNTGRGINEKLF
>TRBV6-5|TRBD2|TRBJ2-3
ASKTGGDTQY